A single sample gave rise to the 30 T cell receptor beta chains below, sequenced in a study of Ad26.COV2.S vaccination and SARS-CoV-2 variants. The treatment here: roughly 19 received Ad26.COV2.S at low or high dose, single or two shots; about five received placebo; per-sample allocation not given. Specimen acquisition occurred on day 63 following the initial vaccine or placebo injection. Data came from immunoSEQ multiplex PCR; TCRdb stores just in-frame clones and leaves some out. The sample yields 400,000 or so clones, around 85% seen once. Material: peripheral blood, obtained in a trial of Ad26.COV2.S vaccine versus placebo. The receptors shown here come from a person between 18 and 65 years old who received the Ad26.COV2.S COVID-19 vaccine or a placebo.

The CDR3 DNA sequence: TGTGCCAGCAGCGTAGGGCGGGGGTTGAACACCGGGGAGCTGTTTTTT. It codes for CASSVGRGLNTGELFF. The V gene is TRBV9, the J gene TRBJ2-2; 7 nucleotides match TRBD2. CDR1 and CDR2 (germline): SGDLS, YYNGEE. The CDR3 runs 16 residues. V gave up 0 bases and J gave up 1 base; unmatched junction bases: 3.

The chain has TRBV19 and TRBJ2-2; D perhaps matches TRBD1 (6 bases). Deletions cut 6 bases from V and 2 bases from J, with 10 bases between. The CDR3 has 14 amino acids. Germline V gives CDR1 LNHDA, CDR2 SQIVND (reference sequence). DNA of the CDR3: TGTGCCAGTAGCAGGGGACGAAACACCGGGGAGCTGTTTTTT. This translates into CASSRGRNTGELFF.

This chain connects TRBV11-2 to TRBJ1-1, with D hard to call. Trimming removed 2 bases from V and 0 bases from J, with 13 bases in between. The CDR3 covers 16 residues. The germline gives CDR1 SGHAT, CDR2 FQNNGV. The CDR3 nucleotides are TGTGCCAGCAGCTTATTTTATTTGTCAGTGAACACTGAAGCTTTCTTT. Amino acids: CASSLFYLSVNTEAFF.

There are many counts of this clone. V and J are TRBV25-1 and TRBJ1-2; the D gene is possibly TRBD1 (5 bases). CDR3 length: 12 residues. Looked up from germline, CDR1 is MGHDK and CDR2 is SYGVNS. V was clipped by 7 bases and J by 6 bases, with 12 bases between them. CDR3 in amino acids: CASTGTEDGYTF. For the CDR3, the DNA is TGTGCCAGCACCGGGACCGAAGATGGCTACACCTTC.

The rearrangement joins TRBV19 to TRBJ2-3; no clear D. V gave up 3 bases and J gave up 3 bases, with 10 bases separating them. This CDR3 is built from 14 residues. The germline V gene encodes CDR1 LNHDA and CDR2 SQIVND (reference sequence). In nucleotides, the CDR3 is TGTGCCAGTAGTATCTCACCGCGGACAGATACGCAGTATTTT. Its protein product is CASSISPRTDTQYF.

This clone is a singleton in its sample. The chain employs TRBV12-3 or TRBV12-4 and TRBJ2-3, with D tentatively TRBD2 (6 bases). Trimming took off 10 bases at V and 3 bases at J, with 14 bases between the two ends. The CDR3 runs 13 residues. The CDR3 loop reads CATTLGGTDTQYF. CDR3 bases: TGTGCCACAACTCTTGGAGGGACAGATACGCAGTATTTT.

Details on this clone: The junction shows a germline mismatch at one end, possibly a read error. The chain employs TRBV18 and TRBJ1-6, with 8 bases fitting TRBD1. CDR1 and CDR2 (germline): KGHSH, LQKENI. CDR3 length equals 15 residues. The CDR3 is CASSSSRGLNTPLHF. In DNA, the CDR3 is TGTGCCAGCTCCTCGTCCAGGGGGCTTAATACACCCCTCCACTTT.

The chain combines TRBV4-3 with TRBJ1-6; a weak D match, TRBD1 (6 bases). Trimming cost V 0 bases and J 10 bases, with 16 bases left between them. CDR3 length: 16 residues. Germline values: CDR1 LGHNA, CDR2 YSLEER. The CDR3: CASSQDWTVGGSPLHF. The CDR3 bases are TGCGCCAGCAGCCAAGATTGGACAGTGGGGGGGTCACCCCTCCACTTT.

The chain uses TRBV5-6 and TRBJ1-4, with D possibly TRBD1 on 5 matching bases. The CDR3 totals 16 residues. Trimming left V 0 bases short and J 7 bases short, with 16 bases between. Germline V gives CDR1 SGHDT, CDR2 YYEEEE. The CDR3 bases are TGTGCCAGCAGCTTGGTCTCGGCAGGGCGTGGTGAAAAACTGTTTTTT. It is translated as CASSLVSAGRGEKLFF.

This chain joins TRBV6-5 and TRBJ2-7; D tentatively fits TRBD1 or TRBD2 (5 bases each). The CDR3 length is 15 residues. V lost 6 bases and J lost 3, with 18 bases in between. In germline, CDR1 is MNHEY, CDR2 SVGAGI. As DNA, the CDR3 is TGTGCCAGCAGGAAGGGACCGCAAATGAACTACGAGCAGTACTTC. This translates into CASRKGPQMNYEQYF.

J is TRBJ1-5 and V is TRBV29-1; D perhaps matches TRBD1 (5 bases). The V end lost 4 bases, the J end lost 2 bases, and 12 bases lay between the germline ends. The germline gives CDR1 SQVTM, CDR2 ANQGSEA. There are 14 residues in the CDR3. CDR3 sequence: CSVGERGGNQPQHF. CDR3 coding DNA: TGCAGCGTTGGGGAAAGGGGTGGCAATCAGCCCCAGCATTTT.

The chain employs TRBV6-5 and TRBJ2-1; tentatively, D is TRBD1 or TRBD2 (6 bases each). CDR1 and CDR2 from the germline V gene are MNHEY and SVGAGI. Between the trimmed V and J ends, which lost 5 bases and 7 bases, there was a span of 12 bases. The CDR3 covers 13 residues. Written as DNA, the CDR3 is TGTGCCAGCAGTCGACAGGCGGGAAATGAGCAGTTCTTC. It codes for CASSRQAGNEQFF.

The chain is built from TRBV5-4 and TRBJ1-6, with a weak D call TRBD1 (6 bases). The length of the CDR3 is 15 residues. V lost 0 bases and J lost 4, with 8 bases in between. Germline V lookup: CDR1 SGHNT, CDR2 YYREEE (reference sequence). The CDR3 coding sequence is TGTGCCAGCAGCTTGGGGACAGCATATAATTCACCCCTCCACTTT. This encodes CASSLGTAYNSPLHF.

CDR3 sequence: CASSQGLAVGTDTQYF. The CDR3 DNA is TGTGCCAGCAGCCAAGGACTAGCGGTGGGCACAGATACGCAGTATTTT. The rearrangement uses TRBV3-1 (or the pseudogene TRBV3-2) and TRBJ2-3; 9 bases align to TRBD2. Germline CDR1 reads LGHDT; CDR2 reads YNNKEL (reference sequence). The trim removed 1 base at V and 1 base at J, leaving 3 bases unmatched. This CDR3 region has 16 residues.

The chain uses TRBV7-9 and TRBJ1-1; D is ambiguous. In germline, CDR1 is SEHNR, CDR2 FQNEAQ (reference sequence). The CDR3 spans 12 residues. Trimming shortened V by 7 bases and J by 2 bases, and 8 bases separated the two germline ends. The DNA for the CDR3 is TGTGCCAGCAATAATCAAAACACTGAAGCTTTCTTT. Its translation: CASNNQNTEAFF.

The rearrangement links TRBV5-4 to TRBJ1-2, with TRBD1 matching 7 bases. CDR3 length equals 14 residues. The V segment lost 4 bases and the J segment 1 base; nucleotides outside the gene matches: 4. Per germline, CDR1 SGHNT and CDR2 YYREEE (reference sequence). In nucleotides, the CDR3 is TGTGCCAGCAGCATGGACAGGAGTAACTATGGCTACACCTTC. Translating gives CASSMDRSNYGYTF.

The V call is TRBV12-3 or TRBV12-4, the J call TRBJ1-3; TRBD1 is a possible D gene (6 bases). The CDR3 is 13 residues long. The V end lost 6 bases, the J end lost 4 bases, and 10 bases lay between the germline ends. This CDR3 reads CASRPGTGNTIYF. In DNA form, the CDR3 reads TGTGCCAGCAGACCCGGGACAGGAAACACCATATATTTT.

This clone was seen only a few times. This chain connects TRBV4-3 to TRBJ1-6; D might be TRBD1 (5 bases). Trimming left V 0 bases short and J 0 bases short, with 12 bases between. This CDR3 comprises 18 residues. Germline CDR1 is LGHNA and CDR2 is YSLEER. The CDR3 loop is CASSQDRGRGSYNSPLHF. CDR3 DNA sequence: TGCGCCAGCAGCCAAGATAGGGGAAGGGGCTCCTATAATTCACCCCTCCACTTT.

This chain joins TRBV4-2 and TRBJ2-1; 8 bases fit TRBD2. The CDR3 runs to 16 residues. V lost 2 bases, J lost 5 bases, and 8 bases stayed unmatched. From germline, CDR1 is LGHNA and CDR2 YNFKEQ. The CDR3 coding sequence is TGTGCCAGCAGCCAAACAACTAGCGGTCTCGACAATGAGCAGTTCTTC. Amino acid sequence: CASSQTTSGLDNEQFF.

The chain is built from TRBV11-2 and TRBJ1-1; maybe TRBD1 (6 bases). The germline CDR1 and CDR2 sequences are SGHAT and FQNNGV. This CDR3 comprises 15 residues. The germline V and J ends were trimmed by 5 bases and 1 base, with 14 bases remaining between them. The CDR3: CASSPVQGSNTEAFF. In DNA, the CDR3 is TGTGCCAGCAGCCCTGTACAGGGATCGAACACTGAAGCTTTCTTT.

V gene TRBV6-1 combines with J gene TRBJ2-7; 8 positions match TRBD1. The V gene's germline CDR1 is MNHNS and CDR2 SASEGT. The V gene end was trimmed by 6 bases and the J gene end by 3 bases; junction bases not matched to a gene: 10. This CDR3 spans 15 amino acids. CDR3 in DNA: TGTGCCAGCAGACTGACCGGGACAGGACTCTACGAGCAGTACTTC. It specifies CASRLTGTGLYEQYF.

J is TRBJ1-1 and V is TRBV19; D not resolved. Germline V gene lookup returns CDR1 LNHDA and CDR2 SQIVND (reference sequence). The CDR3 has 14 amino acids. The germline V and J ends were trimmed by 4 bases and 1 base, with 10 bases remaining between them. The CDR3 sequence: CASSRSIQNTEAFF. The CDR3, as DNA: TGTGCCAGTAGTAGGTCCATTCAGAACACTGAAGCTTTCTTT.

V gene TRBV7-9 combines with J gene TRBJ2-7, with D possibly being TRBD1 (5 bases). V was cut by 4 bases and J by 0 bases, with 13 bases left in between. The germline CDR1 and CDR2 sequences are SEHNR and FQNEAQ (reference sequence). There are 15 residues in the CDR3. CDR3 region: CASSSWGKSSYEQYF. Here the CDR3 DNA reads TGTGCCAGCAGCTCCTGGGGCAAGAGCTCCTACGAGCAGTACTTC.

The chain is built from TRBV7-9 and TRBJ1-1; tentatively, D is TRBD1 (6 bases). Germline V gene sequence: CDR1 SEHNR, CDR2 FQNEAQ (reference sequence). Trimming shortened V by 5 bases and J by 2 bases, and 18 bases separated the two germline ends. This CDR3 is 16 amino acids long. CDR3 protein: CASSLPLGHTNTEAFF. As DNA, the CDR3 is TGTGCCAGCAGCCTACCTCTGGGACACACCAACACTGAAGCTTTCTTT.

The chain carries TRBV7-2 and TRBJ2-5; D unclear. The CDR3 runs 15 residues. The V end was cut by 5 bases, the J end by 3 bases, with 16 bases between. CDR1 and CDR2 (germline): SGHTA, FQGNSA. CDR3 protein: CASSRPETPEETQYF. CDR3 nucleotides: TGTGCCAGCAGCCGGCCGGAGACGCCCGAAGAGACCCAGTACTTC.

The genes are TRBV6-5 and TRBJ1-3; no definite D call. CDR1 is MNHEY, CDR2 SVGAGI, per germline. The CDR3 length is 14 residues. The V gene lost 7 bases and the J gene lost 1 base, with 11 bases spanning the gap. The DNA of the CDR3 is TGTGCCAGCACCAACCGGGAGTCTGGAAACACCATATATTTT. This sequence encodes CASTNRESGNTIYF.

V usage is TRBV7-2 and J usage is TRBJ2-1, with D unclear. The CDR3 has 12 residues. The germline V and J ends were trimmed by 1 base and 7 bases, with 5 bases remaining between them. CDR1 and CDR2 from the germline V gene are SGHTA and FQGNSA. The CDR3, as DNA: TGTGCCAGCAGCTTAGTCGTGAATGAGCAGTTCTTC. Its protein is CASSLVVNEQFF.

The table lists this clone with a count of one. V gene TRBV5-4 combines with J gene TRBJ2-1; D not resolved. V was shortened by 2 bases and J by 8 bases, with 5 bases between the two germline ends. CDR3 length: 11 residues. Germline V lookup: CDR1 SGHNT, CDR2 YYREEE (reference sequence). CDR3 nucleotides: TGTGCCAGCAGCTTCTTCCATGAGCAGTTCTTC. Translation: CASSFFHEQFF.

V usage is TRBV9 and J usage is TRBJ1-1; D gene ambiguous. The CDR3 is 14 amino acids. Looked up from germline, CDR1 is SGDLS and CDR2 is YYNGEE. V lost 1 base to trimming and J lost 1 base, with 8 bases between them. The CDR3 here is CASSVWGENTEAFF. The CDR3 coding sequence is TGTGCCAGCAGCGTATGGGGTGAGAACACTGAAGCTTTCTTT.

V and J are TRBV24-1 and TRBJ2-7; 8 nucleotides agree with TRBD1. Germline V gene lookup returns CDR1 KGHDR and CDR2 SFDVKD. Trimming took 5 bases from V and 1 from J; bases not matched to a gene: 6. The CDR3 consists of 15 residues. The CDR3 protein is CATSGPGQGSYEQYF. The CDR3 DNA reads as TGTGCCACCAGTGGCCCCGGACAGGGATCCTACGAGCAGTACTTC.